Listed below are T cell receptor beta chains from one sample, sequenced in a study of T-cell memory formation after mild COVID-19. Via MiXCR, TCRdb re-called the 5' RACE reads, giving one row per CDR3 protein. The table records almost 350,000 distinct CDR3 sequences, roughly 19% of them present only once. The specimen sequenced was PBMCs or a T cell subset sorted from them (not recorded which). Receptors were obtained from a man aged 18 to 29 who had mild COVID-19 (a few samples of this study predate the infection). Cell type and time point are not known. CDR3s include the opening cysteine and the closing phenylalanine or tryptophan. Fields, in order: V gene, J gene, clone size, D gene, CDR3 protein, CDR3 DNA. A D gene is named only where the DNA matches it firmly. A row's size may be missing; if present it is once, few, many or a size class.

>TRBV18|TRBJ2-5|.|TRBD1
CASSLDDRVETQYF
TGTGCCAGCTCACTGGATGACAGGGTAGAGACCCAGTACTTC
>TRBV7-9|TRBJ2-3|.|TRBD1
CASSQAGTGDNTQYF
TGTGCCAGCAGCCAAGCCGGGACAGGGGATAATACGCAGTATTTT
>TRBV12-3/TRBV12-4|TRBJ1-1|few|.
CASSPIRGGPRDTEAFF
TGTGCCAGCAGTCCCATTCGGGGGGGCCCCCGGGACACTGAAGCTTTCTTT
>TRBV29-1|TRBJ2-1|.|.
CSVEDRGEVLDEQFF
TGCAGCGTTGAAGATAGGGGGGAGGTTTTGGATGAGCAGTTCTTC
>TRBV5-1|TRBJ2-3|.|TRBD2
CASSRGTSRYYTDTQYF
TGCGCCAGCAGCCGGGGGACTAGCCGCTACTACACAGATACGCAGTATTTT
>TRBV4-2|TRBJ2-3|.|.
CASSLRASSTDTQYF
TGTGCCAGCAGCCTCAGGGCCTCTAGCACAGATACGCAGTATTTT
>TRBV7-9|TRBJ1-1|many|.
CASSLLDTEAFF
TGTGCCAGCAGCTTACTCGACACTGAAGCTTTCTTT
>TRBV20-1|TRBJ2-7|few|.
CSARDLGVEQYF
TGCAGTGCTAGAGATTTGGGGGTCGAGCAGTACTTC
>TRBV5-1|TRBJ1-5|.|.
CASSFTVNQPQHF
TGCGCCAGCAGCTTCACAGTTAATCAGCCCCAGCATTTT
>TRBV12-3/TRBV12-4|TRBJ2-7|few|TRBD1
CASSLSTGLPYEQYF
TGTGCCAGCAGTCTCTCGACAGGGCTACCCTACGAGCAGTACTTC
>TRBV7-2|TRBJ2-3|.|.
CASSLAFPDTQYF
TGTGCCAGCAGCTTAGCTTTCCCAGATACGCAGTATTTT
>TRBV29-1|TRBJ1-2|.|.
CSVGSRAGGYTF
TGCAGCGTTGGGAGCAGGGCTGGCGGCTACACCTTC
>TRBV12-3/TRBV12-4|TRBJ1-2|few|.
CASFRGSANYGYTF
TGTGCCAGCTTCCGAGGTTCTGCTAACTATGGCTACACCTTC
>TRBV6-6|TRBJ2-2|few|.
CASSYTDRGAGELFF
TGTGCCAGCAGTTACACAGACAGAGGCGCCGGGGAGCTGTTTTTT
>TRBV7-2|TRBJ1-2|.|.
CASSFAHMDGYTF
TGTGCCAGCAGCTTCGCCCACATGGATGGCTACACCTTC